Here is one T cell receptor beta chain with its context. This clone's antigen is unknown. The sample holds no much larger clone one base away, and base qualities are not on file. TCRbeta CDR3 regions were amplified from genomic DNA by means of the immunoSEQ Assay, a bias-controlled multiplex PCR. Concerning the study's data processing: Within the assay, amplification of reference gene primers was used to estimate how many nucleated cells each sample contained. To quantify the absolute abundance of each unique TCRbeta CDR3 rearrangement, sequence reads were collapsed and filtered. For each sample, productive Simpson clonality was calculated as the square root of Simpson's diversity index over productive rearrangements. Sourced from immuneACCESS, this table was stored by TCRdb with only in-frame sequences that have V and J called. A share of the clones is absent; for the studies checked, an unresolved V gene accounts for under half, and the remainder has no known explanation. From that table come the V and J calls and clone size; the DNA was used to work out D and trimming. The sample includes about 360,000 clones, with approximately 86% observed a single time. Together, the top ten hold about 3% of the sample.

Collaborating institutions collected whole blood in K2EDTA tubes following their own protocols. For TCRbeta analysis, collaborator samples were shipped as frozen whole blood, as isolated PBMCs, or as DNA extracted from either sample type. The sample comes from a study of blood T cell repertoires in COVID-19 (TCRdb year 2020). Background on the whole study: Samples covering the acute and convalescent phases of COVID-19 were provided by collaborators in the United States, Italy and Spain. The prospective study material was composed of cDNA or gDNA derived from T cells, B-cell-depleted T cells, or PBMCs. Deeply sampled blood TCRbeta repertoires from subjects exposed to, actively infected with, or recovered from COVID-19 were included in the dataset. The repertoires were released in a freely available public database meant as a resource for research on the immune response to SARS-CoV-2. Samples came from the ongoing ImmuneRACE study (first 160 participants) plus 1,254 subjects from 6 global collaborators. Sample metadata almost always included a de-identified subject ID, COVID-19 status, age in years and sex. Where HLA class I and class II types were available, the types were taken from metadata supplied by the sample provider, not from assay-based typing. The paper's findings and limits, for the study overall: The amount of clinical and demographic metadata varied by source and participant and was provided uncurated.

Its CDR3 holds 16 amino acids, cysteine through phenylalanine. The CDR3 DNA has 48 bases and is translated from base 1. V is pruned by 5 bases and J by 2 bases, leaving 8 bases of the junction without a gene match. The germline V gene encodes CDR1 LNHDA and CDR2 SQIVND (reference sequence). The specimen was peripheral blood. The receptor's source is a human donor in a cohort sampled during active COVID-19. The sequence joins TRBV19 to TRBJ2-2; 7 bases in between match TRBD2. The sequence in DNA is TGTGCCAGTAGTGACTCCCGGGACTACAACACCGGGGAGCTGTTTTTT. This gives the protein CASSDSRDYNTGELFF.